This T cell receptor beta chain was sequenced in a study of cytomegalovirus exposure and HLA in healthy donors. The overall study: An earlier analysis identified 110 million or so unique TCR beta sequences in 150 million to 200 million T cells. Study-wide results and limits: Presence/absence analyses rested on an assumption that sequencing depth was roughly uniform across donors.

A note on this clone: Its antigen is not identified. Other DNA sequences from this sample encode an identical CDR3 as well.

V lost 5 bases and J 3 bases, leaving 7 bases between the germline ends. This CDR3 comprises 12 residues. CDR1 is SNHLY and CDR2 is FYNNEI in the germline V gene. Researchers ran the PCR with 60 Vbeta and 13 Jbeta primers. In the original processing: It was a later analysis that counted 83 million or so unique TCR beta chains, of which some 12 million were shared. Profiled with immunoSEQ multiplex PCR; TCRdb holds only in-frame clones, not every one. V, J and clone size are taken as reported in that table, and D and trimming were inferred from the DNA itself. The repertoire holds 100,000 to 150,000 clones, with 80% to 85% as singletons.

Sequenced input: PBMCs. The chain links TRBV2 to TRBJ1-2; no clear D. This TCR was recovered from a woman aged 50 to 60 in good health and CMV-seropositive. CDR3 sequence reads: CASSRTDYGYTF. The CDR3 DNA reads TGTGCCAGCAGTCGGACTGACTATGGCTACACCTTC.